The clone carrying this TCR beta chain was counted ten times or more. Its target is not known. To make TCR beta libraries, researchers used iRepertoire HTBI primers and Arm-PCR of CDR3 regions. Using its own MiXCR run on the multiplex PCR reads, TCRdb lists one record per CDR3 protein. This sample has around 400,000 distinct CDR3 sequences; roughly 23% occur once, and the top ten carry around an eighth. Trimming took 6 bases from V and 0 from J, leaving 20 bases between them. Germline V gene data show CDR1 as MDHEN and CDR2 as SYDVKM. The CDR3 is 18 amino acids. Described time point: persistent/refractory GD, antithyroid drugs over 5 years with positive TRAb. After RNA was extracted from PBMCs, the TCR library was made from it. These data originate in a study of regulatory T cells in long-lasting Graves disease. General study points: Accuracy may have been reduced by the small sample size. Peripheral blood was the sole material, not thyroid tissue. Gene preferences differed: TRBV28, TRBJ1-2, TRBJ2-5 in persistent cases.

The sequencing used peripheral blood mononuclear cells (PBMCs), collected when the disease was refractory, from a patient treated with antithyroid drugs. The origin of this receptor is a female donor with Graves disease. The rearrangement uses TRBV28 and TRBJ2-2; the D gene is possibly TRBD2 (6 bases). The chain's CDR3 is CASSWVTAGLANTGELFF. The CDR3 region has the DNA TGTGCCAGCAGCTGGGTAACGGCGGGACTCGCGAACACCGGGGAGCTGTTTTTT.